This T cell receptor (beta chain) was recovered during a study of shared clonotypes between healthy human individuals. Assay used: immunoSEQ multiplex PCR; TCRdb lists only in-frame clones, some missing. The profile shows 980,000 or so clones, over 60% of them singletons. The receptor comes from a man aged 18 to 29 in good health. Sequenced: memory CD4+ T cells sorted from blood. Documented subset: CD45RA-negative fraction.

The CDR3 nucleotides read TGTGCCAGCAGTGACCAGCGGGGGAGCTCCTACAATGAGCAGTTCTTC. Protein: CASSDQRGSSYNEQFF. The genes are TRBV6-4 and TRBJ2-1; 8 nucleotides match TRBD2. After removal of 2 bases from V and 0 bases from J, the junction contained 3 bases not matched to a gene. The CDR3 covers 16 residues. Germline V gene data show CDR1 as MRHNA and CDR2 as SNTAGT.